This TCR beta chain was sequenced during a study of CD8 T cells in Susac syndrome. Study information: Patients with Susac syndrome were, at the time of blood collection, therapy-naive, maintained on corticosteroids, or maintained on intravenous immunoglobulin alone. Study outcomes and limitations: There was no clonal expansion in the CD4+ T cell repertoires of Susac syndrome.

RNA in amounts of roughly 0.5 to 1 ug was reverse transcribed with random hexamers. TCR beta CDR3 was amplified by immunoSEQ multiplex PCR. This amplification extended across 54 Vbeta and 13 Jbeta segments. TCRdb used MiXCR to reprocess the immunoSEQ multiplex PCR reads, holding one entry per CDR3 protein. The sample contains about 240,000 distinct CDR3 sequences, about 96% of which appear only once. In regard to this clonotype: Its antigen is not identified.

The length of the CDR3 is 13 residues. The V and J ends lost 6 bases and 0 bases respectively, with 8 bases between them. Sequencing was done on a sample of CD4+ T cells from PBMCs. The J gene is TRBJ1-1, the V gene TRBV12-3 or TRBV12-4; D might be TRBD1 (6 bases). The TCR comes from a human donor with Susac syndrome. The CDR3 region is CASRDRVNTEAFF. As DNA, the CDR3 is TGTGCCAGCAGGGACAGAGTGAACACTGAAGCTTTCTTT.